The 4 T cell receptor beta chains reported below all come from one sample, sequenced in a study of shared clonotypes between healthy human individuals. Some clones are missing from TCRdb's copy, which holds only in-frame ones; the method was immunoSEQ multiplex PCR. In the table there are about 1 million clones, roughly 70% of which are singletons. The sample consisted of memory CD4+ T cells sorted from blood. Subset of the sample: CD45RA-negative fraction. The receptors stem from a man aged 18 to 30 in good health.

The genes are TRBV7-2 and TRBJ2-5; D is unclear. The V gene's germline CDR1 is SGHTA and CDR2 FQGNSA. The length of the CDR3 is 13 residues. V was cut by 5 bases and J by 5 bases, with 12 bases left in between. This chain's CDR3 is CASSQGTKETQYF. The CDR3 coding sequence is TGTGCCAGCAGCCAAGGAACGAAGGAGACCCAGTACTTC. The whole variable domain, remainder taken from reference TRBV7-2 and TRBJ2-5, is GAGVSQSPSNKVTEKGKDVELRCDPISGHTALYWYRQSLGQGLEFLIYFQGNSAPDKSGLPSDRFSAERTGGSVSTLTIQRTQQEDSAVYLCASSQGTKETQYFGPGTRLLVL.

The rearrangement joins TRBV5-1 to TRBJ2-5; D possibly corresponds to TRBD1 (5 bases). Germline V gene sequence: CDR1 SGHRS, CDR2 YFSETQ. Trimming removed 3 bases from V and 5 bases from J, with 20 bases in between. This CDR3 contains 16 residues. For the CDR3, the DNA is TGCGCCAGCAGCTCGAGCGTTGCTGGGGCAGAGGAGACCCAGTACTTC. Its protein is CASSSSVAGAEETQYF. Variable domain in full (rest from reference TRBV5-1 and TRBJ2-5): KAGVTQTPRYLIKTRGQQVTLSCSPISGHRSVSWYQQTPGQGLQFLFEYFSETQRNKGNFPGRFSGRQFSNSRSEMNVSTLELGDSALYLCASSSSVAGAEETQYFGPGTRLLVL.

The V call is TRBV5-1, the J call TRBJ2-1; unclear D gene. Trimming took 0 bases from V and 0 from J, leaving 13 bases between them. This CDR3 contains 17 residues. Germline CDR1 reads SGHRS; CDR2 reads YFSETQ. The CDR3 reads CASSLAGRRNSYNEQFF. The CDR3 DNA sequence: TGCGCCAGCAGCTTGGCCGGCCGACGTAACTCCTACAATGAGCAGTTCTTC.

The DNA of the CDR3 is TGCGCCAGCCTAAAGACAGGGGGTAGCACTGAAGCTTTCTTT. Residues: CASLKTGGSTEAFF. The rearrangement uses TRBV5-1 and TRBJ1-1, with 9 bases that match TRBD1. J lost 4 bases, V lost 7 bases, and 8 bases had no gene match. Germline assignment: CDR1 SGHRS and CDR2 YFSETQ. The CDR3 totals 14 residues.